These 24 T cell receptor beta chains came from one sample sequenced in a study of T cell changes during pregnancy in multiple sclerosis. Data came from immunoSEQ multiplex PCR; TCRdb stores just in-frame clones and leaves some out. This table holds roughly 89,000 clones, roughly 94% found once. The sequencing here drew on peripheral blood, taken after pregnancy. Receptor source: a female donor in good health, enrolled as a control in a pregnancy study.

The genes are TRBV14 and TRBJ2-7; no reliable D call. Trimming removed 1 base at V and 5 bases at J, with 18 bases between. Germline V gives CDR1 SGHDN, CDR2 FVKESK. This CDR3 is 16 amino acids long. This CDR3 reads CASSQGVYFLRDEQYF. The CDR3 DNA is TGTGCCAGCAGCCAAGGGGTGTACTTCCTTCGGGACGAGCAGTACTTC.

The chain employs TRBV13 and TRBJ1-2, with 8 bases matching TRBD1. Germline loops: CDR1 PRHDT, CDR2 FYEKMQ (reference sequence). The V gene end was trimmed by 0 bases and the J gene end by 7 bases; junction bases not matched to a gene: 10. The CDR3 loop spans 16 amino acids. CDR3 DNA sequence: TGTGCCAGCAGCTTAGGGGACAGGGTTGGGGTTGTTGGCTACACCTTC. Translating gives CASSLGDRVGVVGYTF.

The rearrangement uses TRBV5-6 and TRBJ2-4; 7 positions agree with TRBD1. The CDR3 spans 13 residues. Germline trimming cut 1 base from V and 11 bases from J; bases unmatched to any gene: 6. CDR1 SGHDT and CDR2 YYEEEE come from the germline V gene. CDR3 sequence: CASSLIRGQLQYF. CDR3 in DNA: TGTGCCAGCAGCTTGATTCGGGGACAGCTTCAGTACTTC.

The chain is built from TRBV11-2 and TRBJ2-1, with TRBD2 matching over 8 bases. CDR3 length equals 15 residues. V lost 1 base and J lost 3; bases outside the gene matches: 2. Germline assignment: CDR1 SGHAT and CDR2 FQNNGV. The CDR3 spells CASSLALAGYNEQFF. As DNA, the CDR3 is TGTGCCAGCAGCTTAGCTCTAGCGGGCTACAATGAGCAGTTCTTC.

The chain joins TRBV18 to TRBJ2-5, with 7 bases aligning to TRBD1. CDR1 and CDR2 (germline): KGHSH, LQKENI. The CDR3 sequence is 13 residues long. With 2 bases clipped from V and 5 bases from J, the junction kept 2 bases outside the gene matches. The CDR3: CASSPAQGETQYF. CDR3 sequence (DNA): TGTGCCAGCTCACCAGCACAGGGGGAGACCCAGTACTTC.

This clone was observed once. The chain uses TRBV2 and TRBJ2-2, with D possibly matching TRBD1 (6 bases). V dropped 6 bases and J dropped 1 base, with 21 bases sitting between them. Germline lookup yields CDR1 SNHLY and CDR2 FYNNEI. This CDR3 is 18 amino acids long. DNA of the CDR3: TGTGCCAGCAGCCCCCCGCGATGGGGGACACTGAACACCGGGGAGCTGTTTTTT. Its protein product is CASSPPRWGTLNTGELFF.

The chain carries TRBV4-2 and TRBJ2-1; a weak D match, TRBD2 (6 bases). The CDR3 is 14 residues long. V was cut by 5 bases and J by 4 bases, with 12 bases left in between. Germline values: CDR1 LGHNA, CDR2 YNFKEQ. CDR3 region: CASSSRSGYNEQFF. CDR3 DNA: TGTGCCAGCAGCTCCCGGAGCGGGTACAATGAGCAGTTCTTC.

This chain joins TRBV7-8 and TRBJ1-4, with TRBD1 as a possible D gene (5 bases). Trimming took 5 bases from V and 3 from J, leaving 10 bases between them. CDR3 length: 14 residues. CDR1 SGHVS and CDR2 FQNEAQ come from the germline V gene. CDR3 nucleotides: TGTGCCAGCAGCCCGACAGTGGCTAATGAAAAACTGTTTTTT. Amino acids: CASSPTVANEKLFF. The full variable domain, rest sourced from reference TRBV7-8 and TRBJ1-4, is GAGVSQSPRYKVAKRGQDVALRCDPISGHVSLFWYQQALGQGPEFLTYFQNEAQLDKSGLPSDRFFAERPEGSVSTLKIQRTQQEDSAVYLCASSPTVANEKLFFGSGTQLSVL.

This chain links TRBV18 with TRBJ1-3, with a weak D call TRBD1 (6 bases). V shed 1 base and J shed 3 bases, with 13 bases lying between them. CDR3 length: 16 residues. Germline CDR1 KGHSH, CDR2 LQKENI. DNA of the CDR3: TGTGCCAGCTCACCACTCACAGGGCTTGATGGAAACACCATATATTTT. This gives the protein CASSPLTGLDGNTIYF.

The chain couples TRBV21-1 to TRBJ2-5; the table names TRBD1, a call not compared with the DNA. TRBV21-1 is shown as a pseudogene. The CDR3 is 18 residues long. DNA for the CDR3: TGTGCCAGCATCACGACTACTCCCCGGGACAGGGGTCAAAAGACCCAGTACTTC. It yields the protein CASITTTPRDRGQKTQYF.

The chain uses TRBV6-6 and TRBJ2-1, with 13 bases identical to TRBD2. This CDR3 is built from 14 residues. The germline CDR1 and CDR2 sequences are MNHNY and SVGAGI (reference sequence). Losses at the gene ends were 5 bases for V and 7 bases for J; bases not matched to a gene: 2. The CDR3 DNA is TGTGCCAGCAGTGGACTAGCGGGAGAAAATGAGCAGTTCTTC. This sequence encodes CASSGLAGENEQFF.

This chain connects TRBV28 to TRBJ2-1; TRBD2 matches at 8 bases. Germline V gene sequence: CDR1 MDHEN, CDR2 SYDVKM. Trimming cost V 2 bases and J 1 base; bases outside gene matches: 7. The CDR3 has 17 amino acids. In DNA form, the CDR3 reads TGTGCCAGCAGTTTACCAGCGGGAGATCTATCCTACAATGAGCAGTTCTTC. Translating it yields CASSLPAGDLSYNEQFF.

V and J are TRBV5-1 and TRBJ2-1; 8 bases map to TRBD1. The CDR3 spans 16 residues. Trimming at V came to 4 bases and at J to 5 bases, leaving 11 bases not matched to a gene. Germline CDR1 is SGHRS and CDR2 is YFSETQ. CDR3 amino acids: CASSRRKTGDNNEQFF. For the CDR3, the DNA is TGCGCCAGCAGCCGTCGGAAGACAGGGGATAACAATGAGCAGTTCTTC. Together with reference TRBV5-1 and TRBJ2-1, the CDR3 gives the full variable domain: KAGVTQTPRYLIKTRGQQVTLSCSPISGHRSVSWYQQTPGQGLQFLFEYFSETQRNKGNFPGRFSGRQFSNSRSEMNVSTLELGDSALYLCASSRRKTGDNNEQFFGPGTRLTVL.

The V and J genes are TRBV5-1 and TRBJ2-3, with 7 bases lining up with TRBD2. Germline lookup yields CDR1 SGHRS and CDR2 YFSETQ. The CDR3 contains 15 residues. V shed 6 bases and J 5 bases; nucleotides not matched to a gene: 12. CDR3 DNA sequence: TGCGCCAGCAAGCCTAGCGCGGGAGCGGGAGATACGCAGTATTTT. It encodes CASKPSAGAGDTQYF.

V and J are TRBV28 and TRBJ2-1; tentative D call: TRBD2 (5 bases). CDR3 size: 13 residues. From germline, CDR1 is MDHEN and CDR2 SYDVKM. V lost 3 bases and J lost 4, with 7 bases in between. The CDR3 DNA reads TGTGCCAGCAGTTTGGCGGGTTACAATGAGCAGTTCTTC. The encoded protein is CASSLAGYNEQFF. Using reference TRBV28 and TRBJ2-1 for the parts outside the CDR3, the full variable domain is DVKVTQSSRYLVKRTGEKVFLECVQDMDHENMFWYRQDPGLGLRLIYFSYDVKMKEKGDIPEGYSVSREKKERFSLILESASTNQTSMYLCASSLAGYNEQFFGPGTRLTVL.

The V and J genes are TRBV19 and TRBJ2-2; 7 positions match TRBD2. There are 14 residues in the CDR3. CDR1 and CDR2 (germline): LNHDA, SQIVND (reference sequence). V trimming: 6 bases; J trimming: 6 bases; junction bases outside the gene matches: 7. The CDR3 region is CASRSGLGAGELFF. The CDR3 DNA reads as TGTGCCAGTAGGTCAGGACTAGGGGCCGGGGAGCTGTTTTTT.

The chain links TRBV27 to TRBJ2-1; no reliable D call. Germline V gene data show CDR1 as MNHEY and CDR2 as SMNVEV (reference sequence). The V and J ends lost 8 bases and 7 bases respectively, with 18 bases between them. This CDR3 is built from 14 residues. The CDR3 protein is CASPPIKHRNEQFF. The CDR3 DNA reads TGTGCCAGCCCCCCCATCAAGCACCGGAATGAGCAGTTCTTC.

V is TRBV2 and J is TRBJ2-7, with 7 bases matching TRBD1. The ends lost 6 bases at V and 4 bases at J; junction bases unmatched: 6. The CDR3 contains 13 residues. Per germline, CDR1 SNHLY and CDR2 FYNNEI. The CDR3 DNA is TGTGCCAGCAGGCCCGAGACAGGGTACGAGCAGTACTTC. It encodes CASRPETGYEQYF.

The chain carries TRBV5-6 and TRBJ1-5, with 11 bases fitting TRBD1. The CDR3 runs 16 residues. The J segment lost 6 bases and the V segment lost 3 bases, leaving 8 bases of the junction unmatched. CDR1 is SGHDT and CDR2 is YYEEEE in the germline V gene. The CDR3 reads CASSYGTGGSRQPQHF. DNA of the CDR3: TGTGCCAGCAGCTACGGGACAGGGGGATCCCGTCAGCCCCAGCATTTT. Filled out from reference TRBV5-6 and TRBJ1-5, the complete variable domain reads DAGVTQSPTHLIKTRGQQVTLRCSPKSGHDTVSWYQQALGQGPQFIFQYYEEEERQRGNFPDRFSGHQFPNYSSELNVNALLLGDSALYLCASSYGTGGSRQPQHFGDGTRLSIL.

V is TRBV28 and J is TRBJ2-7; perhaps TRBD2 as D (7 bases). The V end lost 7 bases, the J end lost 4 bases, and 17 bases lay between the germline ends. The CDR3 spans 14 residues. Germline V gives CDR1 MDHEN, CDR2 SYDVKM. The CDR3 spells CASTLGGGRYEQYF. The CDR3 DNA follows: TGTGCCAGCACCCTTGGGGGGGGCCGGTACGAGCAGTACTTC.

This chain joins TRBV13 and TRBJ2-7; D unresolved. The CDR3 sequence is 14 residues long. V lost 2 bases, J lost 2 bases, and 10 bases lay in between. Germline CDR1 reads PRHDT; CDR2 reads FYEKMQ (reference sequence). The CDR3 loop is CASSLWASPYEQYF. CDR3 sequence (DNA): TGTGCCAGCAGCTTATGGGCGAGTCCCTACGAGCAGTACTTC.

The V and J genes are TRBV7-2 and TRBJ2-1, with 13 bases that match TRBD2. The CDR3 is 15 amino acids. Germline assignment: CDR1 SGHTA and CDR2 FQGNSA. The ends lost 1 base at V and 8 bases at J; junction bases unmatched: 2. The DNA of the CDR3 is TGTGCCAGCAGCTTAGGGACTAGCGGGGGCGATGAGCAGTTCTTC. Translated, it gives CASSLGTSGGDEQFF.

V gene TRBV18 combines with J gene TRBJ1-1; TRBD1 agrees at 9 bases. Losses at the gene ends were 5 bases for V and 5 bases for J; bases not matched to a gene: 6. Germline CDR1 and CDR2: KGHSH and LQKENI. The CDR3 covers 14 residues. This CDR3 is CASSGGQGITEAFF. CDR3 in DNA: TGTGCCAGCTCAGGAGGACAGGGGATAACTGAAGCTTTCTTT.

V usage is TRBV7-9 and J usage is TRBJ2-7; a possible D gene is TRBD1 (5 bases). The CDR3 runs 15 residues. Germline CDR1 is SEHNR and CDR2 is FQNEAQ (reference sequence). The V and J ends lost 3 bases and 0 bases respectively, with 12 bases between them. The DNA for the CDR3 is TGTGCCAGCAGCTTCGACAGCGATCCCTCCTACGAGCAGTACTTC. This translates into CASSFDSDPSYEQYF.